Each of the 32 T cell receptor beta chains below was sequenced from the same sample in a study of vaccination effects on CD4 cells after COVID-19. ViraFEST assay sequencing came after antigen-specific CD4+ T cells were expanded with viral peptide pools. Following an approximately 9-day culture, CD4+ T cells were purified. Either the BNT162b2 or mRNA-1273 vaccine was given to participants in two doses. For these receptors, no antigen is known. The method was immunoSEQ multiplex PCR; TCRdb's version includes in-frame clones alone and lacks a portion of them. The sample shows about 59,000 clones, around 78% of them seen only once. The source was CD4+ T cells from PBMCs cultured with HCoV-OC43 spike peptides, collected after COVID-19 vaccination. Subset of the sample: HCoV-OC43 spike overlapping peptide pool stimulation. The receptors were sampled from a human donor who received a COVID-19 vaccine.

The CDR3 DNA sequence: TGCGCCAGCAGGGTCAGGGACTTCATGAACACTGAAGCTTTCTTT. The encoded protein is CASRVRDFMNTEAFF. This chain uses TRBV4-1 with TRBJ1-1; a weak D match, TRBD1 (5 bases). CDR1 and CDR2 (germline): MGHRA, YSYEKL. CDR3 length equals 15 residues. Trimming pared 6 bases from V and 0 bases from J, leaving 14 bases between.

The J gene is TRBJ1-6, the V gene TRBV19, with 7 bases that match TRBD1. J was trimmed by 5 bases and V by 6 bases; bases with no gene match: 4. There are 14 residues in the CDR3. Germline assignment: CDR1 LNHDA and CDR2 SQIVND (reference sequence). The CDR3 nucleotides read TGTGCCAGTAGACCGGGACAGAATAATTCACCCCTCCACTTT. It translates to CASRPGQNNSPLHF.

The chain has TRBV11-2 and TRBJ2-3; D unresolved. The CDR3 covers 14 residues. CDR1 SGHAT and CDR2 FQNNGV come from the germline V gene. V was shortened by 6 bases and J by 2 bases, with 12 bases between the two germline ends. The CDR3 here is CASRHRGITDTQYF. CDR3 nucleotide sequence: TGTGCCAGCAGGCATAGAGGTATCACAGATACGCAGTATTTT.

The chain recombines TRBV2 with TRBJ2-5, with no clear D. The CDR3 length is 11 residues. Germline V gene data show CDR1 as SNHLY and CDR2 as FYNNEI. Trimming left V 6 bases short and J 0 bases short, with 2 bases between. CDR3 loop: CASSYQETQYF. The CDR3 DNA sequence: TGTGCCAGCAGCTACCAAGAGACCCAGTACTTC.

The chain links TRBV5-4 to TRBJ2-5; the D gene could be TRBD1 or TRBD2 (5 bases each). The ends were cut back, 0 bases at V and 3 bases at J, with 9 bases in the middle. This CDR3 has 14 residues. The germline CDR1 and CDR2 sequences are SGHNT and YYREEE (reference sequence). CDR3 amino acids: CASSLGGVKETQYF. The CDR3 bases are TGTGCCAGCAGCTTGGGAGGGGTTAAAGAGACCCAGTACTTC.

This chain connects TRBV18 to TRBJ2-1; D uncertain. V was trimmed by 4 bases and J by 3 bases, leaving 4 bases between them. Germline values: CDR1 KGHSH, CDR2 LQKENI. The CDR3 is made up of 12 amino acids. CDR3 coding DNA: TGTGCCAGCTCACACAACTACAATGAGCAGTTCTTC. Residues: CASSHNYNEQFF.

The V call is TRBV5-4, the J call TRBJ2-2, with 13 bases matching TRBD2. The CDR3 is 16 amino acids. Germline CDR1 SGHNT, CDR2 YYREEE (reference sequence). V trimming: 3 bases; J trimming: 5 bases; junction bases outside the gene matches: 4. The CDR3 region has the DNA TGTGCCAGCAGCTCCCGACTAGCGGGGGGAACCGGGGAGCTGTTTTTT. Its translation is CASSSRLAGGTGELFF.

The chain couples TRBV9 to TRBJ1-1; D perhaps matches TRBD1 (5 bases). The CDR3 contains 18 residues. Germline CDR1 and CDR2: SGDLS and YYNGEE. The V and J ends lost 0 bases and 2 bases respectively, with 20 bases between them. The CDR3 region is CASSVGGSPGGINTEAFF. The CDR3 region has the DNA TGTGCCAGCAGCGTAGGGGGTAGTCCTGGGGGTATAAACACTGAAGCTTTCTTT.

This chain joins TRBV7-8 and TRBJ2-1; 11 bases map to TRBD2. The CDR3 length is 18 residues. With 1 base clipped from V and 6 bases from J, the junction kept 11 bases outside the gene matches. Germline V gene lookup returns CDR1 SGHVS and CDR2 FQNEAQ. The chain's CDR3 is CASSLGITTSGAFNEQFF. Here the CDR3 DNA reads TGTGCCAGCAGCTTAGGCATCACGACTAGCGGGGCTTTCAATGAGCAGTTCTTC.

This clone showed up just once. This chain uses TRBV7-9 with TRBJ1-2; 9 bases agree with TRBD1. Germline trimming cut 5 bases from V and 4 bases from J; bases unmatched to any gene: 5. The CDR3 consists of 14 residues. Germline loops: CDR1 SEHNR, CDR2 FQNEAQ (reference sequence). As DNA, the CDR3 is TGTGCCAGCAGCCACGCGACAGGGGGCTATGGCTACACCTTC. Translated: CASSHATGGYGYTF. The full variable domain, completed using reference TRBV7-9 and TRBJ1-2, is DTGVSQNPRHKITKRGQNVTFRCDPISEHNRLYWYRQTLGQGPEFLTYFQNEAQLEKSRLLSDRFSAERPKGSFSTLEIQRTEQGDSAMYLCASSHATGGYGYTFGSGTRLTVV.

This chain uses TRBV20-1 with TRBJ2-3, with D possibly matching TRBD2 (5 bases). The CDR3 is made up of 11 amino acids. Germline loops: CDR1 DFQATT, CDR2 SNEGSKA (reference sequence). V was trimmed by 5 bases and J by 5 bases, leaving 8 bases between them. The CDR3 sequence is CSADREDTQYF. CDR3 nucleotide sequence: TGCAGTGCTGACCGGGAAGATACGCAGTATTTT.

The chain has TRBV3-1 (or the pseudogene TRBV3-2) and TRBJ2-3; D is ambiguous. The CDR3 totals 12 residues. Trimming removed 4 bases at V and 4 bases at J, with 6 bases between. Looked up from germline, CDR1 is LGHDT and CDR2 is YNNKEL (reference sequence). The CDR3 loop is CASSRLPDTQYF. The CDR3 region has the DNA TGTGCCAGCAGCCGATTACCAGATACGCAGTATTTT.

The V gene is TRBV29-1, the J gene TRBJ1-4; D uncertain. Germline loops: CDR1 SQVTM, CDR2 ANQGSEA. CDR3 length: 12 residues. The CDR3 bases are TGCAGTGTACTATATAGGAACGAAAAACTGTTTTTT. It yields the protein CSVLYRNEKLFF.

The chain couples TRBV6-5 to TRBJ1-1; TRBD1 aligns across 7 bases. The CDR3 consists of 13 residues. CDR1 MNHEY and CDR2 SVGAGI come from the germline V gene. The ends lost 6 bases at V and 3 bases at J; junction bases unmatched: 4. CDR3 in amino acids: CASRFDRDTEAFF. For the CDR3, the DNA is TGTGCCAGCAGATTCGACAGGGACACTGAAGCTTTCTTT.

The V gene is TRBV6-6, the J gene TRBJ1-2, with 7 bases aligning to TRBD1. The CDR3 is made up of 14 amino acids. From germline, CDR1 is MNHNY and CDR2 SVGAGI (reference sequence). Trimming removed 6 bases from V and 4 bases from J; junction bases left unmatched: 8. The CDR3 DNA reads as TGTGCCAGCAGGTCACCGACAGGGAGCTATGGCTACACCTTC. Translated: CASRSPTGSYGYTF.

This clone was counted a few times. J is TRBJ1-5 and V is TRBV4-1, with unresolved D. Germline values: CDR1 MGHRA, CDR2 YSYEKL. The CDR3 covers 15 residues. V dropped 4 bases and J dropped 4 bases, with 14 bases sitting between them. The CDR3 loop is CASSPDLPGNQPQHF. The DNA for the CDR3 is TGCGCCAGCAGCCCAGACTTACCCGGGAATCAGCCCCAGCATTTT.

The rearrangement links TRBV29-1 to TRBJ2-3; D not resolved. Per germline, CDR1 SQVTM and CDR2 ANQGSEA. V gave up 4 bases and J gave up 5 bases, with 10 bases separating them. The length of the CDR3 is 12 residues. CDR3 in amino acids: CSVVGVVDTQYF. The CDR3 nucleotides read TGCAGCGTTGTAGGAGTGGTAGATACGCAGTATTTT.

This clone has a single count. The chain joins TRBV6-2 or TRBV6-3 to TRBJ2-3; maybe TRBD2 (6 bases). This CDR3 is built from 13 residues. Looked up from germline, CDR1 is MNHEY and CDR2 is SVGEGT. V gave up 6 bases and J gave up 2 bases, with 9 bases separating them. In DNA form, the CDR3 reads TGTGCCAGCAGCGGGGGAGACACAGATACGCAGTATTTT. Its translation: CASSGGDTDTQYF.

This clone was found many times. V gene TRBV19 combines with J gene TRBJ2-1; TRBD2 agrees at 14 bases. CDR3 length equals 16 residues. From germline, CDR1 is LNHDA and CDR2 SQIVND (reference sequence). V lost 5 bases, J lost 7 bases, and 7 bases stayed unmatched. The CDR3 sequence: CASSLTSGGALNEQFF. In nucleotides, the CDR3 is TGTGCCAGTAGTTTGACTAGCGGGGGGGCGTTAAATGAGCAGTTCTTC.

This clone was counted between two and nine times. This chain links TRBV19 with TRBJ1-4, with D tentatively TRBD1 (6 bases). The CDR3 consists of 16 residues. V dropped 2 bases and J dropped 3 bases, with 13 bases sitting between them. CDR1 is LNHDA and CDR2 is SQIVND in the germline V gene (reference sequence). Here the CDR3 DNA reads TGTGCCAGTAGTATAACGGGGGCAGTGGCTAATGAAAAACTGTTTTTT. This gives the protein CASSITGAVANEKLFF.

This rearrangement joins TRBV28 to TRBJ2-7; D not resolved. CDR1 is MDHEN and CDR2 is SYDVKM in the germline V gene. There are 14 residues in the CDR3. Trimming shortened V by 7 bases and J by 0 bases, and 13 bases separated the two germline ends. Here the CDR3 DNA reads TGTGCCAGCACCCAAAGATCACCCTCCTACGAGCAGTACGTC. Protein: CASTQRSPSYEQYV.

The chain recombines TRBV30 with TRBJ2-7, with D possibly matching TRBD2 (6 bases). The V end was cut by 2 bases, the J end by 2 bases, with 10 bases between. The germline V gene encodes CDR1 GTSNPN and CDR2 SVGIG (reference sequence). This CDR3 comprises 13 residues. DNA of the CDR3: TGTGCCTGGAGTCCGGGGGATACCTACGAGCAGTACGTC. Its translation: CAWSPGDTYEQYV.

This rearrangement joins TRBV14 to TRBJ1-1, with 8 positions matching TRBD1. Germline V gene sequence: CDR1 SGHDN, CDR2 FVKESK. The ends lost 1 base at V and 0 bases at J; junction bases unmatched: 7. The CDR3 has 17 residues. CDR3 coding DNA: TGTGCCAGCAGCCAAGGGGGGACAGGCCCCATGAACACTGAAGCTTTCTTT. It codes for CASSQGGTGPMNTEAFF.

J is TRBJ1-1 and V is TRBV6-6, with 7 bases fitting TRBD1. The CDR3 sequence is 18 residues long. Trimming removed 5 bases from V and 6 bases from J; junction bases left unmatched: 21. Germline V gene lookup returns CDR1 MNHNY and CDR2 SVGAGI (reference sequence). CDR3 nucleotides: TGTGCCAGCAGTCCCAACCGGCAGGGGGAAAGTTTGGAAGCTGAAGCTTTCTTT. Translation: CASSPNRQGESLEAEAFF.

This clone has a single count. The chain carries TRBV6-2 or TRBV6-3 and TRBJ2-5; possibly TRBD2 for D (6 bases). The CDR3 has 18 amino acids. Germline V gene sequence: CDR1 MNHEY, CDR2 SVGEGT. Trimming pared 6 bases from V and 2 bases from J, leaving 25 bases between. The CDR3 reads CASSPDIGGKNTQETQYF. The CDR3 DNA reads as TGTGCCAGCAGCCCTGACATCGGGGGAAAAAACACACAAGAGACCCAGTACTTC.

In DNA form, the CDR3 reads TGTGCCAGCAGCCCGGGGACAGAGCAGTTCTTC. Protein sequence: CASSPGTEQFF. V gene TRBV7-9 combines with J gene TRBJ2-1; a possible D gene is TRBD1 (6 bases). The CDR3 is made up of 11 amino acids. Germline CDR1 reads SEHNR; CDR2 reads FQNEAQ (reference sequence). V lost 5 bases to trimming and J lost 10 bases, with 9 bases between them.

The CDR3 DNA reads as TGTGCCAGCAGCCGCCGGTGGGGGGGCCTAACGAGCCGGACCCAGTACTTC. This translates into CASSRRWGGLTSRTQYF. The V and J genes are TRBV5-8 and TRBJ2-5; D is possibly TRBD2 (7 bases). Deletions cut 4 bases from V and 7 bases from J, with 26 bases between. CDR3 length equals 17 residues. Germline values: CDR1 SGHTS, CDR2 YDEGEE.

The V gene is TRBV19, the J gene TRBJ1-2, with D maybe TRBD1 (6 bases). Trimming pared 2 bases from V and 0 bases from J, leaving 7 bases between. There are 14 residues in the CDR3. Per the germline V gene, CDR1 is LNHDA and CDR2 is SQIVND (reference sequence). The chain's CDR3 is CASSIRTANYGYTF. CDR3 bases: TGTGCCAGTAGTATAAGGACAGCTAACTATGGCTACACCTTC. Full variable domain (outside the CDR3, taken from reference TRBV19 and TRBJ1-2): DGGITQSPKYLFRKEGQNVTLSCEQNLNHDAMYWYRQDPGQGLRLIYYSQIVNDFQKGDIAEGYSVSREKKESFPLTVTSAQKNPTAFYLCASSIRTANYGYTFGSGTRLTVV.

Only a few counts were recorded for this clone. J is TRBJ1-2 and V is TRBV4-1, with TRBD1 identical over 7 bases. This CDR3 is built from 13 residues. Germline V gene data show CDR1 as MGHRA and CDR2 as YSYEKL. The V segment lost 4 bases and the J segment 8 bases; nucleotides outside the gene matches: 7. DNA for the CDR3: TGCGCCAGCAGCCGCAGACAGGGCGGGGGCTACACCTTC. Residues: CASSRRQGGGYTF.

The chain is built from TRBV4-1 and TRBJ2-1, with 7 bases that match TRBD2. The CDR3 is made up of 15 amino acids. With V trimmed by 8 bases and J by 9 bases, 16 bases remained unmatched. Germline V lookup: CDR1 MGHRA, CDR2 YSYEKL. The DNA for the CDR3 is TGCGCCAGCGGTCGAATTGGCGGGGGAACGGTTGAGCAGTTCTTC. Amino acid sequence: CASGRIGGGTVEQFF.

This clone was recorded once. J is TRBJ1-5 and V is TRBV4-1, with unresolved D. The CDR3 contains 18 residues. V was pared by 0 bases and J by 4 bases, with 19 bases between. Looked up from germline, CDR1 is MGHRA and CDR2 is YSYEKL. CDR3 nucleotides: TGCGCCAGCAGCCAAGATCCCTTCGTTTGGGGTTTTAATCAGCCCCAGCATTTT. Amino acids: CASSQDPFVWGFNQPQHF.

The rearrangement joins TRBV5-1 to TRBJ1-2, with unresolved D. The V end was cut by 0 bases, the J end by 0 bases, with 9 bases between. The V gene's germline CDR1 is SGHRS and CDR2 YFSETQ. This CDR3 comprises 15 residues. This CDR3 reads CASSLGAAANYGYTF. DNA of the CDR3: TGCGCCAGCAGCTTGGGAGCGGCGGCTAACTATGGCTACACCTTC.